There are a few counts of the clone carrying this T cell receptor beta chain. One end of the junction varies from germline; a read error may be responsible. The entry originates in a study of T cells in Graves' hyperthyroidism and ophthalmopathy. RNA transcripts served as the template for amplifying TCR beta CDR3 regions. Initially, a first-round RT-PCR of the TCR CDR3 employed the HTBI primer set. TCRdb re-analysed the multiplex PCR reads in MiXCR, keeping a single row per CDR3 protein. Of about half a million distinct CDR3 sequences in the sample, approximately 25% were seen once. CDR1 is SEHNR, CDR2 FQNEAQ, per germline (reference sequence). This CDR3 spans 15 amino acids.

Sequenced input: blood. This sequence was found in a woman aged 30 to 39 with Graves' ophthalmopathy. The gene calls are TRBV7-9 and TRBJ2-5; the match to TRBD1 covers 8 bases. The CDR3 is CASSSRGRGRETQCF. The CDR3, as DNA: TGTGCCAGCAGCTCCCGGGGCAGGGGGCGAGAGACCCAGTGCTTC.